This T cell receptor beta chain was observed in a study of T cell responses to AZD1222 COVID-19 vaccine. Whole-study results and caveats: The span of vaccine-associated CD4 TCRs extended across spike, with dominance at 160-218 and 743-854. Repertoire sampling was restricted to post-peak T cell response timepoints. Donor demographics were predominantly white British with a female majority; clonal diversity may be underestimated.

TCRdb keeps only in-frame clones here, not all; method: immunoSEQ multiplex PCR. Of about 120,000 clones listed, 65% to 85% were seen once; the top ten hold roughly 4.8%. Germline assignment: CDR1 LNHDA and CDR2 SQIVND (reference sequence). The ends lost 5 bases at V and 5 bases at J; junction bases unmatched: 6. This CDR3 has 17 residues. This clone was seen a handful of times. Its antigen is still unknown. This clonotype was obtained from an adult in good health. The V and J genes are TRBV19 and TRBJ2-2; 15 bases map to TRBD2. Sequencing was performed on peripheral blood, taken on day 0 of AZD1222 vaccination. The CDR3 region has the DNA TGTGCCAGTAGTCTCGGACTAGCGGGAGGGATGACCGGGGAGCTGTTTTTT. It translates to CASSLGLAGGMTGELFF.